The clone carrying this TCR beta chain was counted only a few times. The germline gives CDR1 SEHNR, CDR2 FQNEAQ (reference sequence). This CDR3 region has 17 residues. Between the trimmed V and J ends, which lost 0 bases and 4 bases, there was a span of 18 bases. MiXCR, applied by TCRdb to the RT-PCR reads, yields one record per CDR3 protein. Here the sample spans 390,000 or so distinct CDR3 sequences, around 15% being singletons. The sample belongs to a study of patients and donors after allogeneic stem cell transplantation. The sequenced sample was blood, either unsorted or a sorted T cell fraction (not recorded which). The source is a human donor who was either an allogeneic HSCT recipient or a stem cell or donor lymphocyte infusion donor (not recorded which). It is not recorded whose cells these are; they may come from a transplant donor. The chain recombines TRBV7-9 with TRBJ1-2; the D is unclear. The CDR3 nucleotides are TGTGCCAGCAGCTTAGCAGGCGAGGGCAGCCGCCTCTATGGCTACACCTTC. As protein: CASSLAGEGSRLYGYTF.